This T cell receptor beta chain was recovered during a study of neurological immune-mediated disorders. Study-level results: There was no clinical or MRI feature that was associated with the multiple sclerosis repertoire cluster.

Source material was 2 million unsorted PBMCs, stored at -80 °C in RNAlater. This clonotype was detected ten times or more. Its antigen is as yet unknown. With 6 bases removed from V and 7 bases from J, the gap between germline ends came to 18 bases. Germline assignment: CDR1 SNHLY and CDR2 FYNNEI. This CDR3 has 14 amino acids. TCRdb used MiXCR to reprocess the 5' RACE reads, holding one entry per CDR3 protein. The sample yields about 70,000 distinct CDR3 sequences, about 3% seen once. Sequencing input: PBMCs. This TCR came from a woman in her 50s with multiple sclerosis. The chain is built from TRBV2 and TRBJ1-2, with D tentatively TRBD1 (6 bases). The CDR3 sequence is CASRDTGIFSGYTF. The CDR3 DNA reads TGTGCCAGCAGAGATACAGGGATTTTTAGTGGCTACACCTTC.